A selection of T cell receptor beta chains follows, all from one sample in a study of shared clonotypes between healthy human individuals. Clones were read by immunoSEQ multiplex PCR, and TCRdb kept only the in-frame ones, dropping some. This table has around 990,000 clones, 60% to 80% appearing once. Source material: memory CD4+ T cells from PBMCs. The receptor source for this set is a man younger than 35 in good health. Some clones in this sample may be carry-over from other donors' samples. The CDR3 runs from the conserved cysteine through the conserved F or W. Fields, in order: CDR3 protein, CDR3 DNA, clone size, D gene, J gene, V gene. D genes are given only for firm matches. The listing skips clone size in some rows; elsewhere it reads once, few, many or a size class.

CDR3: CASSRDGAYEQYF
DNA: TGTGCCAGCAGTAGGGACGGCGCCTACGAGCAGTACTTC
size: .
D: .
J: TRBJ2-7
V: TRBV27

CDR3: CASSPSFGYSGGDSGNTIYF
DNA: TGTGCCAGCTCACCTAGCTTCGGATACTCGGGCGGCGACTCTGGAAACACCATATATTTT
size: once
D: .
J: TRBJ1-3
V: TRBV18

CDR3: CAWRSLTRGTGELFF
DNA: TGTGCCTGGAGATCACTAACTAGAGGGACCGGGGAGCTGTTTTTT
size: .
D: .
J: TRBJ2-2
V: TRBV30

CDR3: CASSPGRGGETQYF
DNA: TGTGCCAGCAGCCCGGGACGGGGGGGAGAGACCCAGTACTTC
size: .
D: TRBD2
J: TRBJ2-5
V: TRBV9

CDR3: CASSSGRGGRQETQYF
DNA: TGTGCCAGCAGTTCCGGGCGGGGCGGGAGACAAGAGACCCAGTACTTC
size: .
D: TRBD2
J: TRBJ2-5
V: TRBV11-2

CDR3: CASSFGRALGDTQYF
DNA: TGTGCCAGCAGCTTCGGGAGGGCCCTCGGAGATACGCAGTATTTT
size: few
D: TRBD2
J: TRBJ2-3
V: TRBV11-3

CDR3: CASSARGSGELFF
DNA: TGTGCCAGTAGCGCCCGGGGGTCCGGGGAGCTGTTTTTT
size: .
D: .
J: TRBJ2-2
V: TRBV19

CDR3: CASSLMAVSSYNEQFF
DNA: TGTGCCAGCAGCTTAATGGCGGTTAGCTCCTACAATGAGCAGTTCTTC
size: once
D: .
J: TRBJ2-1
V: TRBV7-3

CDR3: CASSVGQGARDTGELFF
DNA: TGTGCCAGTAGTGTCGGACAGGGGGCGAGGGACACCGGGGAGCTGTTTTTT
size: once
D: TRBD1
J: TRBJ2-2
V: TRBV19

CDR3: CASRGLAGRYNEQFF
DNA: TGTGCCAGTAGGGGACTAGCGGGACGCTACAATGAGCAGTTCTTC
size: .
D: TRBD2
J: TRBJ2-1
V: TRBV19

CDR3: CASSLGISGNTIYF
DNA: TGTGCCAGCAGCCTCGGGATCTCTGGAAACACCATATATTTT
size: .
D: .
J: TRBJ1-3
V: TRBV7-9

CDR3: CAGSSLTGGTGELFF
DNA: TGTGCCGGCAGCTCATTAACAGGGGGCACCGGGGAGCTGTTTTTT
size: once
D: TRBD1
J: TRBJ2-2
V: TRBV7-8

CDR3: CASSPITGGGVDTEAFF
DNA: TGTGCCAGCAGCCCCATTACGGGCGGGGGGGTGGACACTGAAGCTTTCTTT
size: .
D: .
J: TRBJ1-1
V: TRBV5-6

CDR3: CASSYPGADTQYF
DNA: TGTGCCAGCAGCTACCCAGGGGCAGATACGCAGTATTTT
size: .
D: .
J: TRBJ2-3
V: TRBV7-3

CDR3: CASSYQKQSSYNEQFF
DNA: TGTGCCAGCAGTTACCAAAAACAGAGCTCCTACAATGAGCAGTTCTTC
size: once
D: .
J: TRBJ2-1
V: TRBV6-5

CDR3: CASSLEIQGAGYTF
DNA: TGTGCCAGCAGCTTAGAGATTCAGGGGGCGGGCTACACCTTC
size: .
D: TRBD1
J: TRBJ1-2
V: TRBV7-9

CDR3: CASSFGPGSYNEQFF
DNA: TGTGCCAGCAGTTTTGGCCCTGGGTCTTACAATGAGCAGTTCTTC
size: .
D: .
J: TRBJ2-1
V: TRBV27

CDR3: CASSVRRDKDETQYF
DNA: TGTGCCAGCAGCGTTCGGCGGGATAAGGATGAGACCCAGTACTTC
size: .
D: .
J: TRBJ2-5
V: TRBV5-4

CDR3: CASKFGVADGYTF
DNA: TGTGCCAGCAAATTCGGGGTGGCGGATGGCTACACCTTC
size: .
D: .
J: TRBJ1-2
V: TRBV28

CDR3: CASARGVSYEQYF
DNA: TGTGCCAGCGCCAGGGGGGTATCCTACGAGCAGTACTTC
size: .
D: .
J: TRBJ2-7
V: TRBV6-1

CDR3: CASSLVSRGGELFF
DNA: TGTGCCAGCAGCTTGGTCAGCCGAGGCGGGGAGCTGTTTTTT
size: .
D: .
J: TRBJ2-2
V: TRBV5-4

CDR3: CASRKSWGAIHEQFF
DNA: TGTGCCAGCCGCAAGTCATGGGGGGCAATTCATGAGCAGTTCTTC
size: .
D: .
J: TRBJ2-1
V: TRBV28

CDR3: CASSPGGGVYEQYF
DNA: TGTGCCAGCAGCCCGGGGGGAGGGGTTTACGAGCAGTACTTC
size: .
D: TRBD2
J: TRBJ2-7
V: TRBV28

CDR3: CASSQQGLVQETQYF
DNA: TGTGCCAGCAGCCAGCAGGGGCTGGTCCAAGAGACCCAGTACTTC
size: many
D: .
J: TRBJ2-5
V: TRBV9

CDR3: CASSLWPEKQFF
DNA: TGTGCCAGCAGCTTGTGGCCGGAGAAGCAGTTCTTC
size: many
D: .
J: TRBJ2-1
V: TRBV5-4

CDR3: CASQILGASEQYF
DNA: TGCGCCAGCCAGATCTTGGGGGCGTCCGAGCAGTACTTC
size: .
D: .
J: TRBJ2-7
V: TRBV5-1

CDR3: CASELRERNEQFF
DNA: TGTGCCAGCGAGTTGCGGGAGCGGAATGAGCAGTTCTTC
size: .
D: TRBD2
J: TRBJ2-1
V: TRBV6-1

CDR3: CATSRRAKNTGELFF
DNA: TGTGCCACCAGCAGAAGAGCTAAGAACACCGGGGAGCTGTTTTTT
size: .
D: .
J: TRBJ2-2
V: TRBV15

CDR3: CASSQRRRGDTGELFF
DNA: TGCGCCAGCAGCCAACGTCGTCGGGGAGATACCGGGGAGCTGTTTTTT
size: .
D: .
J: TRBJ2-2
V: TRBV4-3

CDR3: CASSPRTSYEQYF
DNA: TGTGCCAGCTCACCTCGGACTTCCTACGAGCAGTACTTC
size: .
D: .
J: TRBJ2-7
V: TRBV18

CDR3: CASTPSDDFSYEQYF
DNA: TGTGCCAGCACCCCCTCGGACGACTTCTCCTACGAGCAGTACTTC
size: .
D: .
J: TRBJ2-7
V: TRBV9

CDR3: CASSVESGNEQFF
DNA: TGTGCCAGCAGCGTAGAATCGGGCAATGAGCAGTTCTTC
size: few
D: .
J: TRBJ2-1
V: TRBV11-1

CDR3: CASSQGQGSGREQYF
DNA: TGCGCCAGCAGCCAAGGGCAGGGGAGCGGTCGCGAGCAGTACTTC
size: .
D: .
J: TRBJ2-7
V: TRBV4-1

CDR3: CAISPTSGREGQETQYF
DNA: TGTGCCATCAGCCCGACTAGCGGGAGGGAGGGGCAAGAGACCCAGTACTTC
size: .
D: TRBD2
J: TRBJ2-5
V: TRBV10-3